This TCR beta chain was retrieved from a study of identical twins (dated by TCRdb to about 2016). As for the study more broadly: To test whether fetal clonotypes persist, this study deep-sequenced TCR alpha and beta repertoires from monozygotic twins, from unrelated adults of various ages, and from cord blood. To rule out contamination, the twin experiments were replicated at different times with different library preparation protocols.

Libraries were built with 5' RACE. TCRdb records Illumina HiSeq 2000 as the sequencer. Template switching introduced a universal primer binding site; the final cDNA contained a unique molecular identifier, enabling accurate counting of TCR cDNA molecules. Specific primers in the conserved constant-segment region were used to synthesize first-strand cDNA for TCR alpha and beta chains. To control for contamination, each cDNA library was double barcoded with a SMART-Mk sample barcode plus Illumina barcodes. TruSeq adapter sequences and Illumina sample barcodes were added in two successive PCR steps. TCR alpha and beta cDNA libraries were sequenced on the Illumina HiSeq platform with custom primers. As for the authors' bioinformatics: MiGEC was used to process raw reads and extract unique molecular identifiers, and MiXCR was used to find CDR3 positions. Recombination models were inferred per individual with the repgenHMM and IGoR tools using an EM algorithm. Shared clonotypes were analyzed with the tcR package in R, and sharing was normalized by the product of cloneset sizes. To study raw recombination without the effects of thymic and clonal selection, out-of-frame nonproductive sequences were analyzed. Through fastp at Q25 and MiXCR, TCRdb rebuilt clones from the public reads, retaining in-frame beta chains. For every CDR3 protein sequence, its rows merge into one entry that carries the most common genes and DNA. Here the V and J calls rest on TCRdb's processing, not on the authors' analysis. In this sample the table shows roughly 1.6 million distinct CDR3 sequences, roughly 35% of which occur a single time. The ten top clones hold approximately 0.25% of the sample.

Overall study results and their limits: Abundant cord blood beta clonotypes carried fewer insertions; young adult naive repertoires showed a weaker similar trend, while memory repertoires showed none. Invariant T cells such as MAIT and iNKT could partly confound zero-insertion analyses, although diverse VJ usage argued against such confounding for most clonotypes. Compared with coincidental sharing between unrelated individuals, out-of-frame TCR alpha sequences shared between twins had an excess of sequences with low generation probability. Because the same donors could not be followed over many years, conclusions were based on cross-sectional statistical analysis. Recombination models systematically underestimated out-of-frame TCR alpha sharing in monozygotic twins but agreed with sharing between unrelated individuals. Excess twin sharing in beta out-of-frame sequences was weaker because fewer shared sequences lowered the signal-to-noise ratio.

This clonotype has just a few counts. The target of this receptor is not known. Base qualities are not at hand, and no much larger clone is one base apart. Every donor in the study was a healthy Caucasian. The TCR originated in a newborn girl in good health. The source material was cord blood.

The nucleotides read TGTGCCAGCAGCTTAGGTCCGTTAAAACTGTTTTTT. Translated, it gives CASSLGPLKLFF. This chain joins TRBV11-2 to TRBJ1-4, with the D gene not clear enough to name. From a lookup of the germline V gene, CDR1 and CDR2 are SGHAT and FQNNGV. The junction shows trimming of 1 base on V and 10 bases on J, plus 7 bases between the germline ends. Including the terminal cysteine and phenylalanine, the CDR3 comprises 12 residues. Only CDR3 DNA remains: 36 bases, in frame from the first base.